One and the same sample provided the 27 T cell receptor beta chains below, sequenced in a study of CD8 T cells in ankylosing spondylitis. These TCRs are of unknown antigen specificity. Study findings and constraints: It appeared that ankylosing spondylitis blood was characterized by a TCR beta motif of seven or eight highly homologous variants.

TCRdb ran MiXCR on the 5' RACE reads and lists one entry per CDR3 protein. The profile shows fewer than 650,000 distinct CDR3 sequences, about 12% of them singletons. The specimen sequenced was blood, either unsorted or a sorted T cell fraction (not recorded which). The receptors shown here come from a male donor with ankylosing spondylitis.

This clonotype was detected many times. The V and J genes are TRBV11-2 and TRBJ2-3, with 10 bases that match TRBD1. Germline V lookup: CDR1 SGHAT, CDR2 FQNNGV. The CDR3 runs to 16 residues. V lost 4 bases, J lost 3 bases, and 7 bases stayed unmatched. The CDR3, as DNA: TGTGCCAGCAGCTCACGGACAGGGGGGAGAACAGATACGCAGTATTTT. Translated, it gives CASSSRTGGRTDTQYF.

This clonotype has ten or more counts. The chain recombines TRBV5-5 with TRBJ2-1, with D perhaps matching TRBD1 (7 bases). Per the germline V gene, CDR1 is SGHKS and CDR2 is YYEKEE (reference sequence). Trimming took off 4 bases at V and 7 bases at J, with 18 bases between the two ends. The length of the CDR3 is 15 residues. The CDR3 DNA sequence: TGTGCCAGCAGCCTGGGGGGACAGCAGCGGAATGAGCAGTTCTTC. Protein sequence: CASSLGGQQRNEQFF.

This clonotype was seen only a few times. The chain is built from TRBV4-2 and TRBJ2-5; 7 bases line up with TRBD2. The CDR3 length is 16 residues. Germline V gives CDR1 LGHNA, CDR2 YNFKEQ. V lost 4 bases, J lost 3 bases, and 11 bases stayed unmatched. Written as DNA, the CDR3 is TGTGCCAGCAGCCTCAGTGGCGGGACTAATAAAGAGACCCAGTACTTC. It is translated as CASSLSGGTNKETQYF.

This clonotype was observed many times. CDR3 nucleotides: TGCAGTGCCACGACTAGCGGGAGGTCTTTCTCCTACGAGCAGTACTTC. This codes for CSATTSGRSFSYEQYF. V and J are TRBV20-1 and TRBJ2-7; TRBD2 aligns across 13 bases. V shed 6 bases, J shed 0 bases, and the junction held 8 bases outside the gene matches. The CDR3 is 16 amino acids. Germline V lookup: CDR1 DFQATT, CDR2 SNEGSKA (reference sequence).

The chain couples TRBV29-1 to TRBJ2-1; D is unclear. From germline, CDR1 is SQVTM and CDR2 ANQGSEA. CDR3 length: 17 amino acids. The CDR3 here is CTPHSRGQTGSYNEQFF. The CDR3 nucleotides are TGCACCCCTCACTCACGTGGGCAGACGGGCTCCTACAATGAGCAGTTCTTC.

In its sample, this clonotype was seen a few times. The CDR3 region has the DNA TGCAGTGCTAGTTTTCGGACTAAGGACGAGCAGTACGTC. The encoded protein is CSASFRTKDEQYV. The rearrangement links TRBV20-1 to TRBJ2-7, with D possibly matching TRBD2 (6 bases). CDR1 is DFQATT and CDR2 is SNEGSKA in the germline V gene (reference sequence). CDR3 length equals 13 residues. V shed 3 bases and J shed 5 bases, with 14 bases lying between them.

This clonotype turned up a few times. The CDR3 loop is CASSIGTAYGYTF. CDR3 in DNA: TGTGCCAGTAGTATAGGGACGGCGTATGGCTACACCTTC. The V and J genes are TRBV19 and TRBJ1-2, with D unresolved. The CDR3 spans 13 residues. V lost 1 base to trimming and J lost 5 bases, with 8 bases between them. Germline V lookup: CDR1 LNHDA, CDR2 SQIVND (reference sequence).

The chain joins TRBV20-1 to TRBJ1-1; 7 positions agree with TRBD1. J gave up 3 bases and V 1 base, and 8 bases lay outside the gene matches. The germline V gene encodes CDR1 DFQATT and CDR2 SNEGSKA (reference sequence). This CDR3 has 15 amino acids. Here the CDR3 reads CSARGATRGDTEAFF. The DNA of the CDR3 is TGCAGTGCTAGAGGGGCGACCAGGGGGGACACTGAAGCTTTCTTT.

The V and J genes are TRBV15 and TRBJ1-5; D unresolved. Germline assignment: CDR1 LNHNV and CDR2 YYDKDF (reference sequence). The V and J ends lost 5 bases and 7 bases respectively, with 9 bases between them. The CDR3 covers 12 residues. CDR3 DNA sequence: TGTGCCACCAGCCTTTCGGGACAGCCCCAGCATTTT. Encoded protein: CATSLSGQPQHF.

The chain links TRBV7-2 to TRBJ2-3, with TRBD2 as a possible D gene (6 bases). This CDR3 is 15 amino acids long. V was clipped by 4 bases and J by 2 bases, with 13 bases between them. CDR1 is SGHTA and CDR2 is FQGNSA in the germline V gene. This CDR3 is CASSYRDSYTDTQYF. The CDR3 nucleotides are TGTGCCAGCAGCTACCGGGACTCGTACACAGATACGCAGTATTTT.

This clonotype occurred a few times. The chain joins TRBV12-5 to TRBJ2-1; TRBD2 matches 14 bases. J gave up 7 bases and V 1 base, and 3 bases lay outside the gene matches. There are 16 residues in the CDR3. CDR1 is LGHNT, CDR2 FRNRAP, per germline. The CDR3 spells CASGLGLAGGGNEQFF. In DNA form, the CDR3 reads TGTGCTAGTGGTTTGGGACTAGCGGGAGGGGGTAATGAGCAGTTCTTC.

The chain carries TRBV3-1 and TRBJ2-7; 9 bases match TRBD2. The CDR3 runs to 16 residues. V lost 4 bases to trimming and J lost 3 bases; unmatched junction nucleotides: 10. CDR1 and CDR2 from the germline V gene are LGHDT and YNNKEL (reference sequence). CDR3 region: CASSPQLGLAHYEQYF. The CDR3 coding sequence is TGTGCCAGCAGCCCCCAGTTGGGACTAGCTCACTACGAGCAGTACTTC.

The CDR3: CSASTTGGYNEKLFF. CDR3 coding DNA: TGCAGTGCTAGCACCACAGGGGGTTATAATGAAAAACTGTTTTTT. The chain carries TRBV20-1 and TRBJ1-4; the match to TRBD1 covers 8 bases. With V trimmed by 3 bases and J by 4 bases, 7 bases remained unmatched. CDR3 length: 15 amino acids. The germline V gene encodes CDR1 DFQATT and CDR2 SNEGSKA (reference sequence).

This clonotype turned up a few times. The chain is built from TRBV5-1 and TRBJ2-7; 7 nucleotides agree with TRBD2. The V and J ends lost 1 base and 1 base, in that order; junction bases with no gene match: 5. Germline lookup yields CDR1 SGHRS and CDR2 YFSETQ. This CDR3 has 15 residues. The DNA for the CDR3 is TGCGCCAGCAGCTTGATTAGCGGGCTATCCTACGAGCAGTACTTC. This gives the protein CASSLISGLSYEQYF.

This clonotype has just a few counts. In nucleotides, the CDR3 is TGCAGCGCAACCGGGACGCTACAATATGAGCAGTTCTTC. It encodes CSATGTLQYEQFF. This rearrangement joins TRBV29-1 to TRBJ2-1; D tentatively reads TRBD1 or TRBD2 (5 bases each). Germline V CDR1 and CDR2: SQVTM, ANQGSEA. The CDR3 totals 13 residues. V dropped 7 bases and J dropped 8 bases, with 18 bases sitting between them.

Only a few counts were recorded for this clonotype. CDR3 sequence: CASSLGLGDEQFF. As DNA, the CDR3 is TGTGCCAGCAGTTTAGGGCTAGGTGATGAGCAGTTCTTC. J is TRBJ2-1 and V is TRBV27, with D hard to call. Trimming removed 2 bases from V and 8 bases from J, with 10 bases in between. The CDR3 spans 13 residues. Germline-derived CDR1 and CDR2 are MNHEY and SMNVEV (reference sequence).

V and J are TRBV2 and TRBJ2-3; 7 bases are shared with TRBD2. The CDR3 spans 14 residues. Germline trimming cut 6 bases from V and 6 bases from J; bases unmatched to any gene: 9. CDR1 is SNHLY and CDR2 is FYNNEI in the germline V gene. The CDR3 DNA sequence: TGTGCCAGCAGAGGGGCGGGAGAGTATGATACGCAGTATTTT. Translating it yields CASRGAGEYDTQYF.

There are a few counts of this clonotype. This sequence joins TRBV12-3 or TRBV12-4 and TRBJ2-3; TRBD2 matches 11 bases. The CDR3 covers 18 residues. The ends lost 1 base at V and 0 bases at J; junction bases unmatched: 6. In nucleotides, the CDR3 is TGTGCCAGCAGTTTAGGACTAGCGGGATTAACTAGCACAGATACGCAGTATTTT. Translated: CASSLGLAGLTSTDTQYF.

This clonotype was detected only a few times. CDR3 coding DNA: TGTGCCAGCGTAGCGGGAACTTTCCAAGAGACCCAGTACTTC. It codes for CASVAGTFQETQYF. This sequence joins TRBV6-2 or TRBV6-3 and TRBJ2-5; 8 positions agree with TRBD2. The V gene's germline CDR1 is MNHEY and CDR2 SVGEGT. Trimming at V came to 8 bases and at J to 1 base, leaving 6 bases not matched to a gene. CDR3 length: 14 residues.

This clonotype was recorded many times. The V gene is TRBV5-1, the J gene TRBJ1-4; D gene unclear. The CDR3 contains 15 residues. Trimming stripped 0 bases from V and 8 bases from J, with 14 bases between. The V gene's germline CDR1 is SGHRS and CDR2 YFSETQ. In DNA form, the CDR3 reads TGCGCCAGCAGCTTGGAGGCAGACCGAGGGGAAAAACTGTTTTTT. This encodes CASSLEADRGEKLFF.

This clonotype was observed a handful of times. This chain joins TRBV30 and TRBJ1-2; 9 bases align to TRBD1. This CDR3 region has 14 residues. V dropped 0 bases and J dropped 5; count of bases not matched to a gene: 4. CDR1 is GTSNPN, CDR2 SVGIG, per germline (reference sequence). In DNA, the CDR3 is TGTGCCTGGAGTGTACCCGGGACAGGGTATGGCTACACCTTC. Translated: CAWSVPGTGYGYTF.

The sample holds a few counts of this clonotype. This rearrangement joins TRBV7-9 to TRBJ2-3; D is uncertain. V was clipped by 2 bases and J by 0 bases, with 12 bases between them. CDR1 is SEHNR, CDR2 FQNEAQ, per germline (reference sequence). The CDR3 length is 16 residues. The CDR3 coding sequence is TGTGCCAGCAGCTTAACGGCAGCCGGGAGCACAGATACGCAGTATTTT. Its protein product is CASSLTAAGSTDTQYF.

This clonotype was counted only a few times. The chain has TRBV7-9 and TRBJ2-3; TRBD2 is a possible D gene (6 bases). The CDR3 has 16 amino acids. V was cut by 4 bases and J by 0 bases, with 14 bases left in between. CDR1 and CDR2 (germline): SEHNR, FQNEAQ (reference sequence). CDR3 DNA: TGTGCCAGCAGCTCCTACCGCGGGGCTAGCACAGATACGCAGTATTTT. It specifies CASSSYRGASTDTQYF.

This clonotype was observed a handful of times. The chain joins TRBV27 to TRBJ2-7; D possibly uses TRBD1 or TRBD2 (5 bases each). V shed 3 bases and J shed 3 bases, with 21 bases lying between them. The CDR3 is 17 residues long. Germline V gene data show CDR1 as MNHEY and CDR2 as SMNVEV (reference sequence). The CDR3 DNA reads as TGTGCCAGCAGTTTCCCCCTCGGGGCAGGGAGCGACTACGAGCAGTACGTC. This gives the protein CASSFPLGAGSDYEQYV.

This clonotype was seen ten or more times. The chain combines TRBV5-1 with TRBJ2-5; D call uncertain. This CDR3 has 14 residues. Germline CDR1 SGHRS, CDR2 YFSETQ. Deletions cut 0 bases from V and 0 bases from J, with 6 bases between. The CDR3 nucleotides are TGCGCCAGCAGCTTGGGACTGTACCAAGAGACCCAGTACTTC. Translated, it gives CASSLGLYQETQYF.

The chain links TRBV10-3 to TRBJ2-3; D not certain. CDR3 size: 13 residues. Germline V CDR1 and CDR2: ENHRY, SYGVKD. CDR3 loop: CAFAGSSTDTQYF. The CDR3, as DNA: TGTGCGTTTGCCGGCTCTAGCACAGATACGCAGTATTTT.

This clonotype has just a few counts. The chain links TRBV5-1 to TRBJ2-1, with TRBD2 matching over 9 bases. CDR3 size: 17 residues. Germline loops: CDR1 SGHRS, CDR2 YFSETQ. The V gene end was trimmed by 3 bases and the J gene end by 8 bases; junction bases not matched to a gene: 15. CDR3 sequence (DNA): TGCGCCAGCAGCTCGGGGGGTGCGGGAGGGCCGTTGGATGAGCAGTTCTTC. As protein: CASSSGGAGGPLDEQFF.